This TCR beta chain emerged from a study of vaccination and CD4 T cells after COVID-19. The Oncomine TCR Beta short-read assay sequenced DNA from cultured CD4+ T cells. TCRdb reanalysed the PCR reads using MiXCR and keeps one entry per CDR3 protein. The sample holds roughly 9,300 distinct CDR3 sequences, approximately 60% seen once. Treatment: roughly ten-day PBMC culture with coronavirus spike peptide pools or control peptides (ViraFEST assay). About this clonotype: As yet, its antigen is unknown.

There are 15 residues in the CDR3. Trimming took off 2 bases at V and 5 bases at J, with 12 bases between the two ends. The sample consisted of CD4+ T cells from blood, cultured in vitro. This clonotype was obtained from a human donor who had recovered from COVID-19. The chain links TRBV12-3 or TRBV12-4 to TRBJ2-2; tentatively, D is TRBD2 (7 bases). CDR3 coding DNA: TGTGCCAGCAGTTTAAGGGGGGGGCTAACCGGGGAGCTGTTTTTT. Translated: CASSLRGGLTGELFF.